The next 13 T cell receptor beta chains were all read from a single sample in a study of T cell clonotyping in hematopoietic cell transplantation. The method was immunoSEQ multiplex PCR; TCRdb's version includes in-frame clones alone and lacks a portion of them. Among 40,000 to 55,000 clones, roughly 94% were seen once, and the ten largest hold roughly 0.82%. Sample: peripheral blood mononuclear cells. These receptors all stem from a woman in her fifties or sixties in good health. Some clones in this sample may be carry-over from other donors' samples.

The rearrangement joins TRBV7-3 to TRBJ2-7; D gene uncertain. The CDR3 contains 16 residues. From germline, CDR1 is SGHTA and CDR2 FQGTGA. The V end lost 2 bases, the J end lost 6 bases, and 20 bases lay between the germline ends. The CDR3 spells CASSLFPGRISTEQYF. The CDR3 nucleotides read TGTGCCAGCAGCTTATTCCCCGGACGCATCTCCACCGAGCAGTACTTC.

The rearrangement joins TRBV10-3 to TRBJ1-6; D might be TRBD1 (6 bases). Germline values: CDR1 ENHRY, CDR2 SYGVKD. V gave up 2 bases and J gave up 5 bases, with 13 bases separating them. The CDR3 covers 16 residues. The CDR3 DNA is TGTGCCATCAGTGAGGCCACAGGGCTCAATAATTCACCCCTCCACTTT. It specifies CAISEATGLNNSPLHF.

This chain links TRBV30 with TRBJ2-3; weak D call: TRBD2 (5 bases). The CDR3 extends over 14 amino acids. In germline, CDR1 is GTSNPN, CDR2 SVGIG (reference sequence). Trimming took 0 bases from V and 6 from J, leaving 13 bases between them. The CDR3 protein is CAWSVLAEADTQYF. The CDR3 region has the DNA TGTGCCTGGAGTGTACTTGCGGAGGCGGATACGCAGTATTTT.

The CDR3 here is CASSQDRVGSYEQYF. CDR3 DNA sequence: TGTGCCAGCAGCCAGGACAGGGTAGGTTCCTACGAGCAGTACTTC. The chain uses TRBV5-4 and TRBJ2-7, with TRBD1 identical over 8 bases. J was trimmed by 1 base and V by 4 bases; bases with no gene match: 7. The CDR3 extends over 15 amino acids. Germline lookup yields CDR1 SGHNT and CDR2 YYREEE (reference sequence).

V gene TRBV11-2 combines with J gene TRBJ1-3; D may be TRBD1 (5 bases). V was pared by 1 base and J by 7 bases, with 11 bases between. This CDR3 contains 14 residues. From germline, CDR1 is SGHAT and CDR2 FQNNGV. The DNA of the CDR3 is TGTGCCAGCAGCTTAGGTCCAGGGAGGAACACCATATATTTT. It specifies CASSLGPGRNTIYF.

The V and J genes are TRBV6-5 and TRBJ2-7; D remains unclear. The CDR3 sequence is 16 residues long. The V and J ends lost 0 bases and 6 bases respectively, with 18 bases between them. Germline loops: CDR1 MNHEY, CDR2 SVGAGI. CDR3 loop: CASSYSPGFLGGEQYF. CDR3 DNA: TGTGCCAGCAGTTACTCGCCGGGCTTCTTAGGTGGCGAGCAGTACTTC.

This clone has a single count. The chain has TRBV5-4 and TRBJ2-1; D gene unclear. The CDR3 is 12 amino acids. Trimming left V 2 bases short and J 6 bases short, with 6 bases between. In germline, CDR1 is SGHNT, CDR2 YYREEE (reference sequence). The CDR3 reads CASSLRPNEQFF. CDR3 nucleotide sequence: TGTGCCAGCAGCTTAAGACCCAATGAGCAGTTCTTC.

This chain connects TRBV10-3 to TRBJ2-2, with 9 bases matching TRBD1. V was pared by 7 bases and J by 3 bases, with 6 bases of the junction left unmatched. Germline CDR1 ENHRY, CDR2 SYGVKD. The CDR3 runs 15 residues. As DNA, the CDR3 is TGTGCCATCAAAACGACAGGGGGTTACACCGGGGAGCTGTTTTTT. Translated, it gives CAIKTTGGYTGELFF.

This sequence joins TRBV7-9 and TRBJ1-2; D is undetermined. The CDR3 runs 14 residues. Germline V gene lookup returns CDR1 SEHNR and CDR2 FQNEAQ (reference sequence). V lost 5 bases and J 8 bases, leaving 18 bases between the germline ends. In nucleotides, the CDR3 is TGTGCCAGCAGCCCCGCACATTTGAATTGGGGCTACACCTTC. Translated: CASSPAHLNWGYTF.

The chain combines TRBV7-7 with TRBJ2-5, with D possibly being TRBD2 (6 bases). V lost 5 bases, J lost 0 bases, and 10 bases lay in between. Germline CDR1 is SSHAT and CDR2 is FNYEAQ (reference sequence). The CDR3 totals 14 residues. In DNA form, the CDR3 reads TGTGCCAGCAGCCCCCGGGACTACCAAGAGACCCAGTACTTC. Its translation: CASSPRDYQETQYF. Combining the CDR3 with reference TRBV7-7 and TRBJ2-5 gives the whole variable domain GAGVSQSPRYKVTKRGQDVTLRCDPISSHATLYWYQQALGQGPEFLTYFNYEAQPDKSGLPSDRFSAERPEGSISTLTIQRTEQRDSAMYRCASSPRDYQETQYFGPGTRLLVL.

The V gene is TRBV7-2, the J gene TRBJ1-1; perhaps TRBD1 as D (6 bases). This CDR3 has 15 residues. Trimming shortened V by 5 bases and J by 4 bases, and 17 bases separated the two germline ends. The germline CDR1 and CDR2 sequences are SGHTA and FQGNSA. The CDR3 DNA follows: TGTGCCAGCAGCCAGGAGGGTCAGGGGCTCACTGAAGCTTTCTTT. It is translated as CASSQEGQGLTEAFF.

The chain recombines TRBV30 with TRBJ1-2; D is ambiguous. V was pared by 0 bases and J by 5 bases, with 4 bases between. The germline V gene encodes CDR1 GTSNPN and CDR2 SVGIG (reference sequence). This CDR3 comprises 11 residues. This chain's CDR3 is CAWSVGYGYTF. The CDR3 DNA sequence: TGTGCCTGGAGTGTTGGATATGGCTACACCTTC.

Only one count was recorded for this clone. The rearrangement uses TRBV7-2 and TRBJ2-1, with TRBD2 matching over 10 bases. Germline V gene sequence: CDR1 SGHTA, CDR2 FQGNSA. V gave up 1 base and J gave up 14 bases; unmatched junction bases: 11. The CDR3 totals 15 residues. CDR3 DNA: TGTGCCAGCAGCTTAGAGGCTAGCGGGGGACCAGAGAAGTTCTTC. This codes for CASSLEASGGPEKFF.